This passage covers 26 T cell receptor beta chains from one sample sequenced in a study of beta chain features in type 1 diabetes. These receptors lack a known antigen. Expressed TCRB transcripts were sequenced, since all the RNA that had been isolated was reverse transcribed. Sequenced by immunoSEQ multiplex PCR; TCRdb stores in-frame clones only, minus some. The table shows some 270,000 clones, with roughly 10% occurring only once. Study-level results: Shortening that was moderate but significant affected the TCRB CDR3s of Type 1 diabetes patients in all four CD4+ subsets.

Sequencing used naive CD4+ T cells from blood. The source is a man aged 25 to 40 with type 1 diabetes.

V and J are TRBV10-3 and TRBJ2-1; 8 nucleotides match TRBD2. J lost 9 bases, V lost 4 bases, and 5 bases had no gene match. The germline gives CDR1 ENHRY, CDR2 SYGVKD. This CDR3 has 13 residues. CDR3 nucleotides: TGTGCCATCAGTGTCCCGGGGGGGGCTGAGCAGTTCTTC. Translated: CAISVPGGAEQFF.

This clone was seen a handful of times. The rearrangement uses TRBV29-1 and TRBJ2-1; tentatively, D is TRBD1 (7 bases). Germline CDR1 reads SQVTM; CDR2 reads ANQGSEA. The ends were cut back, 1 base at V and 6 bases at J, with 16 bases in the middle. The CDR3 has 15 amino acids. The CDR3 DNA is TGCAGCGTTGAAGCAGGGGGGTCCTGGGGCAATGAGCAGTTCTTC. Its protein is CSVEAGGSWGNEQFF.

This clone was found a few times. The chain is built from TRBV18 and TRBJ2-2, with unresolved D. This CDR3 is built from 11 residues. Trimming removed 3 bases at V and 8 bases at J, with 4 bases between. In germline, CDR1 is KGHSH, CDR2 LQKENI. CDR3 loop: CASSPSGELFF. The CDR3 DNA reads TGTGCCAGCTCACCGAGTGGGGAGCTGTTTTTT.

This clone showed up just a few times. This chain connects TRBV7-9 to TRBJ2-3; D is possibly TRBD1 (5 bases). The germline V gene encodes CDR1 SEHNR and CDR2 FQNEAQ (reference sequence). Trimming took 4 bases from V and 1 from J, leaving 9 bases between them. The CDR3 consists of 14 residues. CDR3 loop: CASSSKGRTDTQYF. CDR3 in DNA: TGTGCCAGCAGCTCGAAGGGGCGCACAGATACGCAGTATTTT.

This clone appeared a few times. The chain recombines TRBV5-1 with TRBJ2-3; 8 positions match TRBD2. The germline V gene encodes CDR1 SGHRS and CDR2 YFSETQ. Trimming took 1 base from V and 6 from J; bases not matched to a gene: 4. This CDR3 region has 14 residues. The CDR3 region is CASSLTGGPDTQYF. The CDR3 DNA sequence: TGCGCCAGCAGCTTGACGGGGGGGCCGGATACGCAGTATTTT.

The genes are TRBV29-1 and TRBJ2-7; 14 positions agree with TRBD2. V lost 7 bases and J lost 6; bases outside the gene matches: 11. The germline gives CDR1 SQVTM, CDR2 ANQGSEA. The CDR3 is 15 residues long. CDR3 protein: CSAAGTSGGLIEQYF. DNA of the CDR3: TGCAGCGCGGCCGGGACTAGCGGGGGTCTCATCGAGCAGTACTTC.

This chain joins TRBV19 and TRBJ2-1, with TRBD1 matching 8 bases. The CDR3 extends over 10 amino acids. Germline V gives CDR1 LNHDA, CDR2 SQIVND (reference sequence). The ends lost 10 bases at V and 9 bases at J; junction bases unmatched: 2. The CDR3 sequence is CATGTGEQFF. As DNA, the CDR3 is TGTGCCACGGGGACAGGTGAGCAGTTCTTC. Based on the CDR3 plus reference TRBV19 and TRBJ2-1, the full variable domain is DGGITQSPKYLFRKEGQNVTLSCEQNLNHDAMYWYRQDPGQGLRLIYYSQIVNDFQKGDIAEGYSVSREKKESFPLTVTSAQKNPTAFYLCATGTGEQFFGPGTRLTVL.

The chain carries TRBV5-1 and TRBJ2-5, with TRBD1 matching over 7 bases. The trim removed 4 bases at V and 2 bases at J, leaving 8 bases unmatched. Per the germline V gene, CDR1 is SGHRS and CDR2 is YFSETQ. This CDR3 contains 15 residues. CDR3: CASSPSAGGQETQYF. The CDR3 bases are TGCGCCAGCAGCCCTTCCGCAGGGGGACAAGAGACCCAGTACTTC.

The rearrangement uses TRBV28 and TRBJ1-5; D not resolved. CDR3 length: 12 residues. The V end was cut by 4 bases, the J end by 6 bases, with 7 bases between. Looked up from germline, CDR1 is MDHEN and CDR2 is SYDVKM. CDR3 DNA sequence: TGTGCCAGCAGTTACTTGAGTCAGCCCCAGCATTTT. The encoded protein is CASSYLSQPQHF.

The rearrangement links TRBV14 to TRBJ2-5; 9 positions agree with TRBD1. Germline values: CDR1 SGHDN, CDR2 FVKESK. The CDR3 sequence is 14 residues long. Trimming took 7 bases from V and 5 from J; bases not matched to a gene: 8. The DNA for the CDR3 is TGTGCCAGCAAAGGGACAGGGTTCTGGGAGACCCAGTACTTC. The encoded protein is CASKGTGFWETQYF.

This clone was seen a few times. The gene calls are TRBV5-1 and TRBJ1-1; 7 bases map to TRBD1. Germline CDR1 and CDR2: SGHRS and YFSETQ. The CDR3 has 14 amino acids. After removal of 5 bases from V and 6 bases from J, the junction contained 10 bases not matched to a gene. The CDR3 coding sequence is TGCGCCAGCAGTCGGGACAGCCCCGCGGCTGAAGCTTTCTTT. This gives the protein CASSRDSPAAEAFF.

The chain employs TRBV12-5 and TRBJ2-3, with D unresolved. Trimming pared 1 base from V and 2 bases from J, leaving 7 bases between. The CDR3 runs 14 residues. Germline V gene lookup returns CDR1 LGHNT and CDR2 FRNRAP. The CDR3 nucleotides read TGTGCTAGTGGTTTGGGCCAGGCCACAGATACGCAGTATTTT. It translates to CASGLGQATDTQYF.

This clone has just a few counts. This sequence joins TRBV5-1 and TRBJ2-1, with D tentatively TRBD1 (6 bases). Germline values: CDR1 SGHRS, CDR2 YFSETQ. The CDR3 has 14 residues. Trimming pared 7 bases from V and 9 bases from J, leaving 20 bases between. The CDR3 nucleotides are TGCGCCAGCGGAGTGACAGGCGATGGGGGTGAGCAGTTCTTC. The encoded protein is CASGVTGDGGEQFF.

The rearrangement joins TRBV2 to TRBJ2-1; TRBD2 matches 10 bases. CDR3 length: 16 residues. CDR1 is SNHLY and CDR2 is FYNNEI in the germline V gene. V trimming: 3 bases; J trimming: 6 bases; junction bases outside the gene matches: 8. The CDR3 loop is CASSESVKRGGNEQFF. The CDR3 nucleotides read TGTGCCAGCAGTGAGAGCGTGAAGCGGGGGGGCAATGAGCAGTTCTTC.

The rearrangement uses TRBV7-2 and TRBJ2-5; a weak D match, TRBD2 (6 bases). The CDR3 loop spans 15 amino acids. Per the germline V gene, CDR1 is SGHTA and CDR2 is FQGNSA. The V end lost 3 bases, the J end lost 0 bases, and 11 bases lay between the germline ends. In DNA, the CDR3 is TGTGCCAGCAGCTTGGGAGGACACCACCAAGAGACCCAGTACTTC. Translating it yields CASSLGGHHQETQYF.

This clone was seen only a few times. V usage is TRBV14 and J usage is TRBJ2-3; 8 nucleotides match TRBD1. The CDR3 extends over 14 amino acids. Germline assignment: CDR1 SGHDN and CDR2 FVKESK. V dropped 4 bases and J dropped 5; count of bases not matched to a gene: 5. The CDR3 loop reads CASSPRQGRDTQYF. CDR3 in DNA: TGTGCCAGCAGCCCTCGACAGGGGCGAGATACGCAGTATTTT.

This sequence joins TRBV19 and TRBJ2-5; D uncertain. The ends were cut back, 6 bases at V and 1 base at J, with 12 bases in the middle. The V gene's germline CDR1 is LNHDA and CDR2 SQIVND (reference sequence). The CDR3 is 14 residues long. The DNA of the CDR3 is TGTGCCAGTAGCATCCGAGGATCCCAAGAGACCCAGTACTTC. As protein: CASSIRGSQETQYF.

This chain connects TRBV18 to TRBJ1-1, with a weak D call TRBD1 (5 bases). This CDR3 has 13 residues. Trimming shortened V by 6 bases and J by 7 bases, and 15 bases separated the two germline ends. CDR1 KGHSH and CDR2 LQKENI come from the germline V gene. CDR3 bases: TGTGCCAGCTCTCAACAGGAACTGAGTGAAGCTTTCTTT. Translation gives CASSQQELSEAFF.

The CDR3 DNA reads as TGTGCCAGCAGCATCACTAGTGTCCCCTACGAGCAGTACTTC. Translation: CASSITSVPYEQYF. The V call is TRBV5-6, the J call TRBJ2-7; tentative D call: TRBD2 (5 bases). V lost 4 bases and J 2 bases, leaving 13 bases between the germline ends. In germline, CDR1 is SGHDT, CDR2 YYEEEE. This CDR3 has 14 residues.

This clone has a handful of counts. The sample carries other DNA sequences with the same CDR3. CDR3 in DNA: TGCGCCAGCAGCTTGGGGGACACCTACAATGAGCAGTTCTTC. It specifies CASSLGDTYNEQFF. The chain recombines TRBV5-1 with TRBJ2-1, with D possibly matching TRBD1 (6 bases). The V gene's germline CDR1 is SGHRS and CDR2 YFSETQ. V was cut by 0 bases and J by 2 bases, with 6 bases left in between. The CDR3 extends over 14 amino acids.

V and J are TRBV12-5 and TRBJ1-1; D not certain. The CDR3 has 15 residues. The V gene's germline CDR1 is LGHNT and CDR2 FRNRAP. Trimming removed 0 bases from V and 1 base from J, with 9 bases in between. DNA for the CDR3: TGTGCTAGTGGTTTGGTCCTGGGCGCGAACACTGAAGCTTTCTTT. Residues: CASGLVLGANTEAFF.

This sequence joins TRBV4-2 and TRBJ2-7; 7 bases align to TRBD1. The last part of the DNA fits TRBJ2-5 better; the J call may be wrong. In germline, CDR1 is LGHNA, CDR2 YNFKEQ. The CDR3 covers 14 residues. The CDR3 DNA reads as TGTGCCAGCAGCCGCAGGGACAGCCAAGAGACCCAGTACTTC. It is translated as CASSRRDSQETQYF.

This clone was detected a few times. The chain recombines TRBV28 with TRBJ1-5, with 8 bases identical to TRBD1. V shed 5 bases, J shed 2 bases, and the junction held 11 bases outside the gene matches. Looked up from germline, CDR1 is MDHEN and CDR2 is SYDVKM. The CDR3 consists of 17 residues. The CDR3 reads CASSNRQGIRGNQPQHF. The CDR3 nucleotides are TGTGCCAGCAGTAACCGACAGGGGATTAGGGGCAATCAGCCCCAGCATTTT.

The chain is built from TRBV4-1 and TRBJ1-2; D unresolved. Trimming pared 3 bases from V and 11 bases from J, leaving 16 bases between. This CDR3 region has 13 residues. CDR1 and CDR2 (germline): MGHRA, YSYEKL. Written as DNA, the CDR3 is TGCGCCAGCAGCCAGGGAGTATGGAAGCCGTACACCTTC. This sequence encodes CASSQGVWKPYTF.

Remarks on this clone: A read error may account for a junction end that differs from germline. V gene TRBV10-3 combines with J gene TRBJ2-1; D might be TRBD2 (7 bases). The CDR3 covers 13 residues. The germline CDR1 and CDR2 sequences are ENHRY and SYGVKD. The CDR3 is CAIQAGAYNEQFF. The CDR3 region has the DNA TGTGCCATCCAGGCGGGGGCCTATAATGAGCAGTTCTTC.

The chain uses TRBV4-1 and TRBJ2-2; TRBD1 is a possible D gene (5 bases). CDR3 size: 17 residues. Trimming took 1 base from V and 5 from J, leaving 17 bases between them. Germline CDR1 is MGHRA and CDR2 is YSYEKL. The CDR3 sequence is CASSQVIAGFRTGELFF. The CDR3 nucleotides are TGCGCCAGCAGCCAAGTCATCGCAGGGTTTAGGACCGGGGAGCTGTTTTTT.